What follows describes a single TCR beta chain. The data belong to a study of blood T cell repertoires in COVID-19. Across the study: Samples came from the United States, Italy and Spain, spanning acute and convalescent COVID-19. The analysed material was cDNA or gDNA that came from T cells, B-cell-depleted T cells, or PBMCs.

Patients from Seattle were sampled longitudinally, starting during active infection. Germline V gene lookup returns CDR1 KGHSH and CDR2 LQKENI. With 1 base clipped from V and 3 bases from J, the junction kept 2 bases outside the gene matches. The CDR3 is 15 amino acids. Original analysis: Reference gene primer amplification yielded estimated nucleated cell counts. The protocol was immunoSEQ multiplex PCR, while the TCRdb copy is restricted to in-frame clones and leaves out a portion. V, J and clone size derive from that table, while D and trimming were established from the DNA sequence. The repertoire holds almost 350,000 clones, roughly 87% seen once, with 3.5% to 4% in the top ten.

This chain links TRBV18 with TRBJ1-4; 7 nucleotides match TRBD1. The material sequenced was peripheral blood. The sequence derives from a woman aged 60-75 years with COVID-19, enrolled during active disease. Here the CDR3 DNA reads TGTGCCAGCTCACCACAGACAGGGTCTAATGAAAAACTGTTTTTT. It encodes CASSPQTGSNEKLFF.